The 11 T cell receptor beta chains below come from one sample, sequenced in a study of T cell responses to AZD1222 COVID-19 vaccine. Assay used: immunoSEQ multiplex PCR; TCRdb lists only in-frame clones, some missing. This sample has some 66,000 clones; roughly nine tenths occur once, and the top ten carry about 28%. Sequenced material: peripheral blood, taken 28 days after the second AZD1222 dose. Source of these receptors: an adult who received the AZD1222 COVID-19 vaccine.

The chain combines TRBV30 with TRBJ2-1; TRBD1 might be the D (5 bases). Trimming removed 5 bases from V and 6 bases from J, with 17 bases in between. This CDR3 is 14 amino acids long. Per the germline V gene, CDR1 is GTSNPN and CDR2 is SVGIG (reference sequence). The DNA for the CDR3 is TGTGCCTGGGACCAGGGTTTACAAGGCAATGAGCAGTTCTTC. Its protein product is CAWDQGLQGNEQFF.

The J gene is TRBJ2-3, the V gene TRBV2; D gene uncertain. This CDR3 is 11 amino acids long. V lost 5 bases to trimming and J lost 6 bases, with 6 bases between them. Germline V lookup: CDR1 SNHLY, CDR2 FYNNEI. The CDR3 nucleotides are TGTGCCAGCAGTCTGAGGGATACGCAGTATTTT. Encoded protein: CASSLRDTQYF. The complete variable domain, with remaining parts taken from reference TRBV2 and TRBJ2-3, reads EPEVTQTPSHQVTQMGQEVILRCVPISNHLYFYWYRQILGQKVEFLVSFYNNEISEKSEIFDDQFSVERPDGSNFTLKIRSTKLEDSAMYFCASSLRDTQYFGPGTRLTVL.

The CDR3 nucleotides are TGTGCCAGCAGTCAGTCTAGCTGGAACTCCTACGAGCAGTACTTC. This gives the protein CASSQSSWNSYEQYF. The chain combines TRBV28 with TRBJ2-7; TRBD2 is a possible D gene (5 bases). Trimming took off 5 bases at V and 0 bases at J, with 14 bases between the two ends. The CDR3 consists of 15 residues. CDR1 and CDR2 (germline): MDHEN, SYDVKM.

CDR3 amino acids: CASSGGAGQHNSPLHF. DNA for the CDR3: TGTGCCAGCAGTGGGGGGGCGGGACAGCATAATTCACCCCTCCACTTT. The genes are TRBV2 and TRBJ1-6; 7 nucleotides agree with TRBD1. Per the germline V gene, CDR1 is SNHLY and CDR2 is FYNNEI. The CDR3 covers 16 residues. V lost 4 bases and J lost 5; bases outside the gene matches: 8.

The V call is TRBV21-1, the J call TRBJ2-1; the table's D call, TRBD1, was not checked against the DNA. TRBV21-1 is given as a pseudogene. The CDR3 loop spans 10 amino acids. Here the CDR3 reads CERTAYHQFF. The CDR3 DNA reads TGTGAGAGGACAGCGTATCATCAGTTCTTC.

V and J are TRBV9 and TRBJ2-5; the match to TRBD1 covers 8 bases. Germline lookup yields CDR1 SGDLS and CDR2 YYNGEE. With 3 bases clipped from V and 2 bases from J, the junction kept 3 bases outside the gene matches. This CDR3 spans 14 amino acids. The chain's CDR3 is CASSGTGRQETQYF. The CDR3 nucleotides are TGTGCCAGCAGCGGGACAGGGCGGCAAGAGACCCAGTACTTC.

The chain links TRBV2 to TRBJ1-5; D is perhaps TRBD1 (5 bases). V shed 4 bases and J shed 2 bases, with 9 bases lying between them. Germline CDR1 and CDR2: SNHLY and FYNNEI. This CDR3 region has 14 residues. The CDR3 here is CASSGGVRNQPQHF. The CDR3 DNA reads TGTGCCAGCAGTGGAGGGGTTCGCAATCAGCCCCAGCATTTT.

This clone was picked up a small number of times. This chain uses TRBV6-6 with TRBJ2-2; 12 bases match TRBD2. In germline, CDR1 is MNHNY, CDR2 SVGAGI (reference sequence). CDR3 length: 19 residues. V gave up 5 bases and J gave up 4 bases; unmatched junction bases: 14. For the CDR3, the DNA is TGTGCCAGCAGTCCCTCGGGGCTAGCGGGAGGGCTGCTCACCGGGGAGCTGTTTTTT. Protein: CASSPSGLAGGLLTGELFF.

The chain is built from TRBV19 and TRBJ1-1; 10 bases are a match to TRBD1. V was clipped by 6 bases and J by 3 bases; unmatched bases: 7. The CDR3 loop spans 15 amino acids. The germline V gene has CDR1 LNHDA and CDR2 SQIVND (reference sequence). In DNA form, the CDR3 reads TGTGCCAGTAGCCGACCGGACAGGGGGGACACTGAAGCTTTCTTT. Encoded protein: CASSRPDRGDTEAFF.

In nucleotides, the CDR3 is TGTGCCAGCAGCTACTCCTCCGTTGATAAGACCCAGTACTTC. The encoded protein is CASSYSSVDKTQYF. This rearrangement joins TRBV9 to TRBJ2-5; D unclear. CDR3 length: 14 residues. V gave up 4 bases and J gave up 6 bases, with 16 bases separating them. Germline values: CDR1 SGDLS, CDR2 YYNGEE.

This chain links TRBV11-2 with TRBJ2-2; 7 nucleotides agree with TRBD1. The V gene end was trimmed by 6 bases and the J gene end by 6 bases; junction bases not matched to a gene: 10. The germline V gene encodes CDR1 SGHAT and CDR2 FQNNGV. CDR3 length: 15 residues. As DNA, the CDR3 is TGTGCCAGCAGAGGGGGCCTCCTGGAATCCGGGGAGCTGTTTTTT. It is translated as CASRGGLLESGELFF.